Following are 18 T cell receptor beta chains from one sample sequenced in a study of CD8+CD57+ T cells in acquired aplastic anemia. Genomic DNA, serving as template, underwent TCR beta VDJ and CDR3 profiling. Each CDR3 protein gets one entry after TCRdb re-called the reads with MiXCR. The sample yields some 200,000 distinct CDR3 sequences, 30% to 40% seen once. Sequencing used sorted CD4+, CD8+, or CD8+CD57+ T cells (not recorded which) from PBMCs. These receptors were taken from a human donor in good health, serving as a control.

This clonotype appeared many times. The chain has TRBV12-3 or TRBV12-4 and TRBJ2-5; D is ambiguous. The CDR3 sequence is 12 residues long. Trimming pared 6 bases from V and 5 bases from J, leaving 10 bases between. The CDR3 is CASRIQYETQYF. DNA for the CDR3: TGTGCCAGCAGAATACAGTATGAGACCCAGTACTTC.

This clonotype appeared many times. This chain joins TRBV20-1 and TRBJ2-2; 9 bases match TRBD2. Trimming took 6 bases from V and 0 from J; bases not matched to a gene: 8. The germline gives CDR1 DFQATT, CDR2 SNEGSKA (reference sequence). CDR3 length equals 16 residues. For the CDR3, the DNA is TGCAGTGCCAGACGACGGACTAGCGCGAACACCGGGGAGCTGTTTTTT. Translating it yields CSARRRTSANTGELFF.

This clonotype has a single count. The rearrangement uses TRBV18 and TRBJ2-7; a weak D match, TRBD1 (6 bases). Germline V CDR1 and CDR2: KGHSH, LQKENI. This CDR3 comprises 14 residues. Trimming took off 4 bases at V and 3 bases at J, with 13 bases between the two ends. CDR3 residues: CASSQGVLSYEQYF. The CDR3, as DNA: TGTGCCAGCTCACAGGGGGTGTTAAGCTACGAGCAGTACTTC.

In its sample, this clonotype was seen a few times. This chain connects TRBV3-1 to TRBJ2-3, with a weak D call TRBD1 (6 bases). This CDR3 region has 14 residues. V was trimmed by 5 bases and J by 3 bases, leaving 12 bases between them. Germline CDR1 reads LGHDT; CDR2 reads YNNKEL (reference sequence). In DNA form, the CDR3 reads TGTGCCAGCAGCAGAAGACAGGTAACAGATACGCAGTATTTT. It codes for CASSRRQVTDTQYF.

This sequence joins TRBV10-3 and TRBJ1-1, with 9 bases lining up with TRBD1. Germline CDR1 reads ENHRY; CDR2 reads SYGVKD. This CDR3 is 15 amino acids long. The junction had 1 base not matched to a gene; V was cut back by 0 bases and J by 2 bases. CDR3 residues: CAISESGQGNTEAFF. CDR3 sequence (DNA): TGTGCCATCAGTGAGTCGGGACAGGGTAACACTGAAGCTTTCTTT.

Only a few counts were recorded for this clonotype. The chain has TRBV7-9 and TRBJ1-3, with D perhaps TRBD1 (5 bases). The CDR3 covers 14 residues. The germline V gene has CDR1 SEHNR and CDR2 FQNEAQ (reference sequence). The V end was cut by 5 bases, the J end by 4 bases, with 12 bases between. As DNA, the CDR3 is TGTGCCAGCAGCCTAAACGGGGGGGGAAACACCATATATTTT. Translation gives CASSLNGGGNTIYF.

In its sample, this clonotype was seen a few times. The chain employs TRBV6-2 or TRBV6-3 and TRBJ1-2, with D unclear. V was cut by 0 bases and J by 5 bases, with 13 bases left in between. The germline V gene has CDR1 MNHEY and CDR2 SVGEGT. The CDR3 spans 15 residues. For the CDR3, the DNA is TGTGCCAGCAGTTACTCGATTGGGCTAATTTATGGCTACACCTTC. Translating gives CASSYSIGLIYGYTF.

This rearrangement joins TRBV29-1 to TRBJ2-3; D ambiguous. The CDR3 sequence is 12 residues long. V was clipped by 4 bases and J by 9 bases, with 14 bases between them. Looked up from germline, CDR1 is SQVTM and CDR2 is ANQGSEA. The CDR3 protein is CSVGLLGETQYF. DNA for the CDR3: TGCAGCGTTGGGTTGCTAGGTGAAACGCAGTATTTT.

This clonotype was recorded many times. The rearrangement uses TRBV5-1 and TRBJ1-2; 8 bases align to TRBD1. This CDR3 has 14 residues. V lost 3 bases to trimming and J lost 3 bases; unmatched junction nucleotides: 4. Germline assignment: CDR1 SGHRS and CDR2 YFSETQ. In DNA, the CDR3 is TGCGCCAGCAGCTCGTCAGGGGGCCACTATGGCTACACCTTC. It specifies CASSSSGGHYGYTF.

The J gene is TRBJ2-1, the V gene TRBV7-8, with D tentatively TRBD1 or TRBD2 (5 bases each). Germline CDR1 SGHVS, CDR2 FQNEAQ. This CDR3 region has 16 residues. Trimming removed 1 base from V and 3 bases from J, with 13 bases in between. CDR3 nucleotide sequence: TGTGCCAGCAGCTTAGGGCCGGGGCCTATCTACAATGAGCAGTTCTTC. Encoded protein: CASSLGPGPIYNEQFF.

This clonotype appeared a few times. The V gene is TRBV5-1, the J gene TRBJ2-5; 12 nucleotides agree with TRBD1. Losses at the gene ends were 4 bases for V and 5 bases for J; bases not matched to a gene: 6. The CDR3 has 15 amino acids. Looked up from germline, CDR1 is SGHRS and CDR2 is YFSETQ. CDR3 DNA: TGCGCCAGCAGCCTAGGGACAGGGGGCCGGGAGACCCAGTACTTC. Residues: CASSLGTGGRETQYF.

The V call is TRBV6-1, the J call TRBJ1-3, with D unresolved. Germline CDR1 and CDR2: MNHNS and SASEGT. The CDR3 loop spans 16 amino acids. V was trimmed by 5 bases and J by 3 bases, leaving 17 bases between them. CDR3 amino acids: CASSPLARSRGNTIYF. As DNA, the CDR3 is TGTGCCAGCAGTCCACTAGCGCGTAGTCGTGGAAACACCATATATTTT.

A few counts support this clonotype. The rearrangement links TRBV11-1 to TRBJ2-3; no definite D call. The end of the DNA is better explained by TRBJ1-5, so the J call may be wrong. This CDR3 is built from 15 residues. Germline CDR1 SGHAT, CDR2 FQDESV (reference sequence). The CDR3 DNA sequence: TGTGCCAGCAGCCCGACTGAAACCGTCACAGATACGCAGCATTTT. It encodes CASSPTETVTDTQHF.

This clonotype was counted at least ten times. The V gene is TRBV5-1, the J gene TRBJ1-5; possibly TRBD1 for D (5 bases). Germline CDR1 SGHRS, CDR2 YFSETQ. Trimming shortened V by 0 bases and J by 6 bases, and 10 bases separated the two germline ends. The CDR3 is 14 residues long. Here the CDR3 reads CASSLEPRGQPQHF. In DNA, the CDR3 is TGCGCCAGCAGCTTGGAACCAAGGGGTCAGCCCCAGCATTTT. Using reference TRBV5-1 and TRBJ1-5 for the parts outside the CDR3, the full variable domain is KAGVTQTPRYLIKTRGQQVTLSCSPISGHRSVSWYQQTPGQGLQFLFEYFSETQRNKGNFPGRFSGRQFSNSRSEMNVSTLELGDSALYLCASSLEPRGQPQHFGDGTRLSIL.

Details on this clonotype: A read error may explain this, as a much larger clone is one base away. This rearrangement joins TRBV5-4 to TRBJ1-4; D uncertain. Germline loops: CDR1 SGHNT, CDR2 YYREEE (reference sequence). The CDR3 length is 15 residues. The CDR3 sequence: CARSYRQAGDEKLFF. CDR3 coding DNA: TGTGCCCGCAGCTACCGTCAGGCCGGCGATGAAAAACTGTTTTTT.

The chain links TRBV5-1 to TRBJ2-3; possible D gene TRBD2, 5 bases. Germline loops: CDR1 SGHRS, CDR2 YFSETQ. Trimming stripped 5 bases from V and 4 bases from J, with 14 bases between. The CDR3 sequence is 14 residues long. CDR3 residues: CASRAGIFPDTQYF. In DNA form, the CDR3 reads TGCGCCAGCAGGGCCGGGATTTTTCCAGATACGCAGTATTTT.

About this clonotype itself: In this CDR3 the conserved last residue, phenylalanine or tryptophan, is missing, so a read error is likely. The rearrangement joins TRBV7-9 to TRBJ1-1; D unresolved. Germline V gene lookup returns CDR1 SEHNR and CDR2 FQNEAQ (reference sequence). Trimming pared 3 bases from V and 1 base from J, leaving 12 bases between. This CDR3 is 15 amino acids long. CDR3 loop: CASSLAAVGNTEAFL. In DNA form, the CDR3 reads TGTGCCAGCAGCTTGGCGGCGGTTGGGAACACTGAAGCTTTCCTT.

V and J are TRBV5-1 and TRBJ1-1; 7 bases align to TRBD1. Trimming cost V 5 bases and J 4 bases; bases outside gene matches: 2. Germline lookup yields CDR1 SGHRS and CDR2 YFSETQ. CDR3 length: 12 amino acids. CDR3 region: CASSNRGTEAFF. The DNA of the CDR3 is TGCGCCAGCAGTAACAGGGGCACTGAAGCTTTCTTT.